This TCR beta chain emerged from a study of memory CD4+ T cells and cytomegalovirus serostatus. Study information: Of the healthy Belgian adults, roughly ten were CMV seropositive and 24 seronegative.

V was cut by 3 bases and J by 6 bases, with 5 bases left in between. The germline V gene has CDR1 SEHNR and CDR2 FQNEAQ (reference sequence). There are 12 residues in the CDR3. Single viable CD3+CD4+CD8-CD45RO+ cells were sorted as the memory CD4+ T cells. Serum IgG to CMV pp150, pp28, p38 and p52 defined serostatus. Positive selection with CD4 microbeads enriched total CD4+ T cells. Produced via immunoSEQ multiplex PCR; TCRdb's table is partial and in-frame only. The sample holds around 76,000 clones; 75% to 85% are singletons and the top ten take 2.5% to 3%. Notes on the study in general: Suggested: most of the CMV-linked TCR signature lies in CD4+ memory cells.

On this clone itself: The antigen remains undetermined.

The rearrangement uses TRBV7-9 and TRBJ2-2, with D unclear. The sequenced sample consisted of memory CD4+ T cells from blood. This clonotype was sampled from an adult in good health and CMV-seropositive. The CDR3 protein is CASSFSPGELFF. Here the CDR3 DNA reads TGTGCCAGCAGCTTTAGCCCCGGGGAGCTGTTTTTT.